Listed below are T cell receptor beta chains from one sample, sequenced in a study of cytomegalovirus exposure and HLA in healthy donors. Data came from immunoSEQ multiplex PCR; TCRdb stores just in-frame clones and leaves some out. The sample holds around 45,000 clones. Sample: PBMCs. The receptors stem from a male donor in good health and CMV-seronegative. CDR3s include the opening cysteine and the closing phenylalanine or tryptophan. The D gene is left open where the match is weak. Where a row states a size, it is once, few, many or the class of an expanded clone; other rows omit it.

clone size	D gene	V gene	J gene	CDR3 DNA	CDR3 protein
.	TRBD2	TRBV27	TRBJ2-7	TGTGCCAGCAGTTCCCGGACTAGCGGACCCTACGAGCAGTACTTC	CASSSRTSGPYEQYF
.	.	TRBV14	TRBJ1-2	TGTGCCAGCAGCCAACTTCTACCGAGTAACTATGGCTACACCTTC	CASSQLLPSNYGYTF
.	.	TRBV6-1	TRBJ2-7	TGTGCCAGCAGTGGATTTGGAGGCATCCCCTCCTACGAGCAGTACTTC	CASSGFGGIPSYEQYF
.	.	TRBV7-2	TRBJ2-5	TGTGCCAGCAGCTTAGTGGCTTTTGAGACCCAGTACTTC	CASSLVAFETQYF
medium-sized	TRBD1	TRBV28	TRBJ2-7	TGTGCCAGCAGCCGATTCACCGGGACAGGGTTCTACGAGCAGTACTTC	CASSRFTGTGFYEQYF
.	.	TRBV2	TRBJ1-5	TGTGCCAGCAGTGAAGAGGCGACACCTAATCAGCCCCAGCATTTT	CASSEEATPNQPQHF
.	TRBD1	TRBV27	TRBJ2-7	TGTGCCAGCAGTTGGGCAGGGGGTCTCTACGAGCAGTACTTC	CASSWAGGLYEQYF
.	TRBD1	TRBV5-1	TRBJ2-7	TGCGCCAGCAGCACTGGGACAGACGAGCAGTACTTC	CASSTGTDEQYF
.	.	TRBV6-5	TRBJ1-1	TGTGCCAGCAGCCGGGGGAACACTGAAGCTTTCTTT	CASSRGNTEAFF
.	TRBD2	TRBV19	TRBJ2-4	TGTGCCAGTAGTACCAAGGGGGGGAAGCGGGGGATAGCCAAAAACATTCAGTACTTC	CASSTKGGKRGIAKNIQYF
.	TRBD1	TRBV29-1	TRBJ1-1	TGCAGCGTCGGGACAGCTGAAGCTTTCTTT	CSVGTAEAFF
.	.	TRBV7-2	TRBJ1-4	TGTGCCAGCAGCTTAGGGGCCAGGGTTGGGGAAAAACTGTTTTTT	CASSLGARVGEKLFF
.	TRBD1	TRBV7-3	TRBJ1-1	TGTGCCAGCAGCTTGCAGACAGGGGGGAACACTGAAGCTTTCTTT	CASSLQTGGNTEAFF
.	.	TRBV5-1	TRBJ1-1	TGCGCCAGCAGCGCGGGAGCGGCGAACACTGAAGCTTTCTTT	CASSAGAANTEAFF
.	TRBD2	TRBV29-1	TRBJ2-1	TGCAGCGTTTTCCGGACTAGAAACTACAATGAGCAGTTCTTC	CSVFRTRNYNEQFF
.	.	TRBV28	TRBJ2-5	TGTGCCAGCAGTCCGAGACAGGAGTCGGAAGAGACCCAGTACTTC	CASSPRQESEETQYF